Presented here are 13 T cell receptor beta chains from one specimen sequenced in a study of blood T cell repertoires in COVID-19. Some clones are missing from TCRdb's copy, which holds only in-frame ones; the method was immunoSEQ multiplex PCR. The sample records tens of thousands of clones, 80% to 85% being singletons. Sequenced: peripheral blood. These receptor sequences come from a woman aged 55-69 years with acute or convalescent COVID-19.

This rearrangement joins TRBV15 to TRBJ2-5, with a weak D call TRBD1 (6 bases). Germline CDR1 and CDR2: LNHNV and YYDKDF (reference sequence). V was clipped by 1 base and J by 5 bases, with 17 bases between them. The CDR3 is made up of 16 amino acids. The CDR3 DNA sequence: TGTGCCACCAGCAGAGTTGACGGGGAGAGGGGGGAGACCCAGTACTTC. Protein: CATSRVDGERGETQYF.

The chain joins TRBV6-6 to TRBJ2-1, with D possibly TRBD2 on 5 matching bases. V was clipped by 2 bases and J by 10 bases, with 15 bases between them. CDR1 is MNHNY, CDR2 SVGAGI, per germline (reference sequence). The CDR3 length is 14 residues. CDR3 bases: TGTGCCAGCAGTTACCACCCCCCCTCGGGGGAGCAGTTCTTC. It encodes CASSYHPPSGEQFF.

This chain links TRBV9 with TRBJ1-1, with D perhaps TRBD1 (5 bases). Per germline, CDR1 SGDLS and CDR2 YYNGEE. The CDR3 is 13 amino acids. The germline V and J ends were trimmed by 4 bases and 1 base, with 8 bases remaining between them. CDR3 in amino acids: CASSQGQNTEAFF. The CDR3 DNA reads TGTGCCAGCAGCCAGGGTCAGAACACTGAAGCTTTCTTT. The entire variable domain, with the rest obtained from reference TRBV9 and TRBJ1-1, is as follows: DSGVTQTPKHLITATGQRVTLRCSPRSGDLSVYWYQQSLDQGLQFLIQYYNGEERAKGNILERFSAQQFPDLHSELNLSSLELGDSALYFCASSQGQNTEAFFGQGTRLTVV.

As for this clone: The sample contains more than one DNA sequence encoding this CDR3. The genes are TRBV3-1 (or the pseudogene TRBV3-2) and TRBJ1-1; 10 bases are shared with TRBD1. With V trimmed by 4 bases and J by 4 bases, 0 bases remained unmatched. This CDR3 is built from 13 residues. CDR1 LGHDT and CDR2 YNNKEL come from the germline V gene (reference sequence). The CDR3 nucleotides are TGTGCCAGCAGCCGGACAGGGGGCACTGAAGCTTTCTTT. Translated: CASSRTGGTEAFF.

The rearrangement links TRBV30 to TRBJ1-1; TRBD1 might be the D (6 bases). Trimming pared 4 bases from V and 1 base from J, leaving 10 bases between. The CDR3 covers 13 residues. Germline loops: CDR1 GTSNPN, CDR2 SVGIG (reference sequence). The chain's CDR3 is CAWTQQGNTEAFF. The CDR3 coding sequence is TGTGCCTGGACCCAACAGGGGAACACTGAAGCTTTCTTT.

The rearrangement links TRBV7-9 to TRBJ1-1; unclear D gene. Germline lookup yields CDR1 SEHNR and CDR2 FQNEAQ (reference sequence). The CDR3 length is 13 residues. V lost 5 bases to trimming and J lost 1 base, with 8 bases between them. CDR3 nucleotide sequence: TGTGCCAGCAGCCCATACGGGAACACTGAAGCTTTCTTT. The encoded protein is CASSPYGNTEAFF.

This clone ranks as medium-sized. The rearrangement uses TRBV19 and TRBJ2-1; possible D gene TRBD1, 5 bases. The CDR3 sequence is 17 residues long. The V end lost 5 bases, the J end lost 3 bases, and 20 bases lay between the germline ends. Germline V gives CDR1 LNHDA, CDR2 SQIVND (reference sequence). The CDR3 DNA follows: TGTGCCAGTAGTCCGACCCAGGACAACCTTCTCTACAATGAGCAGTTCTTC. It codes for CASSPTQDNLLYNEQFF.

The chain carries TRBV6-5 and TRBJ1-4; 8 bases fit TRBD1. CDR1 and CDR2 from the germline V gene are MNHEY and SVGAGI. Losses at the gene ends were 5 bases for V and 8 bases for J; bases not matched to a gene: 7. This CDR3 contains 14 residues. The DNA of the CDR3 is TGTGCCAGCAGTCTGGACAGGGCTCGGGAAAAACTGTTTTTT. This encodes CASSLDRAREKLFF.

This clone was counted a few times. V and J are TRBV6-4 and TRBJ2-1; 8 bases align to TRBD1. Looked up from germline, CDR1 is MRHNA and CDR2 is SNTAGT. V dropped 3 bases and J dropped 10; count of bases not matched to a gene: 17. This CDR3 spans 17 amino acids. The CDR3 reads CASSETGTGLPPNEQFF. DNA for the CDR3: TGTGCCAGCAGTGAAACCGGGACAGGCTTGCCCCCCAACGAGCAGTTCTTC.

The genes are TRBV19 and TRBJ1-5; 7 bases align to TRBD1. V dropped 9 bases and J dropped 5; count of bases not matched to a gene: 7. There are 13 residues in the CDR3. The V gene's germline CDR1 is LNHDA and CDR2 SQIVND (reference sequence). This CDR3 reads CASQDRTHQPQHF. CDR3 in DNA: TGTGCCAGCCAGGACAGGACCCATCAGCCCCAGCATTTT. The full variable domain, rest sourced from reference TRBV19 and TRBJ1-5, is DGGITQSPKYLFRKEGQNVTLSCEQNLNHDAMYWYRQDPGQGLRLIYYSQIVNDFQKGDIAEGYSVSREKKESFPLTVTSAQKNPTAFYLCASQDRTHQPQHFGDGTRLSIL.

The rearrangement links TRBV18 to TRBJ2-7, with TRBD1 matching 7 bases. CDR1 and CDR2 from the germline V gene are KGHSH and LQKENI. The CDR3 has 15 amino acids. V was pared by 3 bases and J by 1 base, with 6 bases of the junction left unmatched. The CDR3 region is CASSPTGTASYEQYF. CDR3 sequence (DNA): TGTGCCAGCTCACCCACCGGGACAGCTTCCTACGAGCAGTACTTC.

The chain joins TRBV24-1 to TRBJ1-1; no clear D. Trimming took 4 bases from V and 5 from J, leaving 10 bases between them. Germline lookup yields CDR1 KGHDR and CDR2 SFDVKD. The CDR3 is made up of 13 amino acids. CDR3 protein: CATSEAGGTEAFF. The CDR3 DNA is TGTGCCACCAGTGAGGCGGGCGGAACTGAAGCTTTCTTT.

The chain employs TRBV18 and TRBJ2-2; tentative D call: TRBD2 (5 bases). V lost 3 bases and J lost 3, with 11 bases in between. In germline, CDR1 is KGHSH, CDR2 LQKENI. The CDR3 spans 15 residues. The CDR3 sequence is CASSPSSGYTGELFF. The CDR3 nucleotides read TGTGCCAGCTCACCGAGCAGCGGTTACACCGGGGAGCTGTTTTTT.